This TCR beta chain was profiled in a study of blood T cell repertoires in COVID-19. As for the study in general: Donors in the United States, Italy and Spain gave samples during acute or convalescent COVID-19. Sources were T cells, B-cell-depleted T cells, or PBMCs; the material itself was cDNA or gDNA.

Germline CDR1 LGHDT, CDR2 YNNKEL (reference sequence). V lost 3 bases, J lost 0 bases, and 3 bases lay in between. The CDR3 consists of 12 residues. Per the original methods: Reference gene primer amplification gave nucleated cell count estimates. Sequencing was performed with immunoSEQ multiplex PCR; in TCRdb, only in-frame clones are kept and a portion is missing. V and J calls and clone size are as listed in that table; D and trimming were resolved from the DNA. The data contain 130,000 to 150,000 clones, around 72% of them singletons. A note on this clone: This CDR3 is also generated by other DNA sequences in the sample.

The J gene is TRBJ2-7, the V gene TRBV3-1 (or the pseudogene TRBV3-2); D is undetermined. The source material was peripheral blood. This receptor was identified in a woman in her sixties with acute or convalescent COVID-19. CDR3 amino acids: CASSHSSYEQYF. The CDR3 DNA sequence: TGTGCCAGCAGCCACTCCTCCTACGAGCAGTACTTC.